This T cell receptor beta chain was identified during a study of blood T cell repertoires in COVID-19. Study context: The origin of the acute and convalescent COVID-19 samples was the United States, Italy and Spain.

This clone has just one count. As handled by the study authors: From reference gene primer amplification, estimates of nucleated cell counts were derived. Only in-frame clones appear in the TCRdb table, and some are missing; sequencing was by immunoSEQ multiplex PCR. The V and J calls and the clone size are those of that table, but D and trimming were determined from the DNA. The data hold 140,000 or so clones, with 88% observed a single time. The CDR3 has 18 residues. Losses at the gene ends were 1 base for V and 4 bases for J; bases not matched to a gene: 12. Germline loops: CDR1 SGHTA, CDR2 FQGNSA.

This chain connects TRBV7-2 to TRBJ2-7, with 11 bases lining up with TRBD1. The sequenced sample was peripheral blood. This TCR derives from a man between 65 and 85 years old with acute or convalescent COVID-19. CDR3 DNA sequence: TGTGCCAGCAGCTTAGGGGCTAAGCCGGGACAGGGGGGTTACGAGCAGTACTTC. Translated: CASSLGAKPGQGGYEQYF. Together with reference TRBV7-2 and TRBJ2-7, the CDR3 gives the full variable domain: GAGVSQSPSNKVTEKGKDVELRCDPISGHTALYWYRQSLGQGLEFLIYFQGNSAPDKSGLPSDRFSAERTGGSVSTLTIQRTQQEDSAVYLCASSLGAKPGQGGYEQYFGPGTRLTVT.